These T cell receptor beta chains were read from a single sample in a study of blood T cell repertoires in COVID-19. Some clones are missing from TCRdb's copy, which holds only in-frame ones; the method was immunoSEQ multiplex PCR. The sample carries 150,000 to 200,000 clones, 85% recorded once. Material for sequencing was peripheral blood. These receptors were taken from a middle-aged man with acute or convalescent COVID-19. The CDR3 runs from the conserved cysteine through the conserved F or W. The order of the fields is V gene, J gene, CDR3 protein.

TRBV4-1	TRBJ2-1	CASSPTPGQGSWGNEQFF
TRBV29-1	TRBJ2-6	CSVLSGANVLTF
TRBV2	TRBJ2-2	CATKGDTGELFF
TRBV3-1/TRBV3-2	TRBJ2-2	CASSPSDTLGELFF
TRBV30	TRBJ1-6	CAWLNSYNSPLHF
TRBV18	TRBJ2-2	CASSPRPSGGDTGELFF
TRBV9	TRBJ2-5	CASSVGGGGAQETQYF
TRBV6-5	TRBJ2-5	CASSTFRETQYF
TRBV9	TRBJ1-6	CASSVAGGLESPLHF
TRBV6-5	TRBJ1-2	CASSPAGRDGYTF
TRBV7-3	TRBJ1-6	CASSLTPNRGNSPLHF
TRBV19	TRBJ1-1	CASSQGLGTEAFF
TRBV15	TRBJ1-4	CATSRGGTDEKLFF
TRBV9	TRBJ2-5	CASSVAGQAGETQYF
TRBV5-1	TRBJ2-7	CASSLGQGLYEQYF
TRBV3-1/TRBV3-2	TRBJ2-1	CASSQAGGLNEQFF
TRBV19	TRBJ2-3	CASKGTSGASSTDTQYF
TRBV10-2	TRBJ2-5	CASSESILGLPQETQYF
TRBV7-2	TRBJ1-2	CASSSRQANYGYTF
TRBV13	TRBJ2-5	CASSDTGGGETQYF
TRBV30	TRBJ2-5	CAWSVVGMGAWETQYF
TRBV7-2	TRBJ1-6	CASSLVRQSSYNSPLHF
TRBV4-1	TRBJ1-5	CASSQDQSGQSNQPQHF
TRBV5-1	TRBJ1-5	CASSLGGGDQPQHF
TRBV6-5	TRBJ1-2	CASRPDRSYGYTF
TRBV5-1	TRBJ2-5	CASSLGGVPGTGFGETQYF
TRBV15	TRBJ2-5	CATSRDSRGWETQYF
TRBV9	TRBJ2-3	CASRGAGSTDTQYF
TRBV7-9	TRBJ2-7	CASSPDNSDEQYF
TRBV3-1/TRBV3-2	TRBJ1-5	CASSQDTGYGQPQHF
TRBV7-8	TRBJ2-3	CASILRLHSGGFSTDTQYF
TRBV5-1	TRBJ1-2	CASSPSRFNYGYTF
TRBV30	TRBJ1-5	CAYQAGNQPQHF
TRBV18	TRBJ2-3	CASSPSAGAGTDTQYF
TRBV4-2	TRBJ1-2	CASSQVQDLYGYTF
TRBV4-3	TRBJ1-5	CASSQDVRSNQPQHF
TRBV5-1	TRBJ2-7	CASSGGTDYEQYF
TRBV4-1	TRBJ2-3	CASSQAAGTDTQYF
TRBV5-1	TRBJ1-3	CASSLSFSGGSTGNTIYF
TRBV4-3	TRBJ2-1	CASSEGSGQSYNEQFF
TRBV7-3	TRBJ2-2	CASQSRGTGELFF
TRBV5-1	TRBJ2-2	CASSFEVAGELFF
TRBV19	TRBJ1-1	CASSIEGANTEAFF